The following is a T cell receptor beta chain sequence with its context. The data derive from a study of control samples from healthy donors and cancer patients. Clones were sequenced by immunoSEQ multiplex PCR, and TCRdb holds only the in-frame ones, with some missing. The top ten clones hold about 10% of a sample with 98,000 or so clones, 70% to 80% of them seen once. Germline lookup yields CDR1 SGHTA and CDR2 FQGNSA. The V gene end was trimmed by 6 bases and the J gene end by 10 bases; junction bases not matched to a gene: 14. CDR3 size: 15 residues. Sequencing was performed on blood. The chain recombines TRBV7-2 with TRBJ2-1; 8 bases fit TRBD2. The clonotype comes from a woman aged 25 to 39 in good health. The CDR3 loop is CASRRGGPGGEEQFF. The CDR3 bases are TGTGCCAGCAGGCGCGGGGGCCCGGGGGGGGAGGAGCAGTTCTTC.